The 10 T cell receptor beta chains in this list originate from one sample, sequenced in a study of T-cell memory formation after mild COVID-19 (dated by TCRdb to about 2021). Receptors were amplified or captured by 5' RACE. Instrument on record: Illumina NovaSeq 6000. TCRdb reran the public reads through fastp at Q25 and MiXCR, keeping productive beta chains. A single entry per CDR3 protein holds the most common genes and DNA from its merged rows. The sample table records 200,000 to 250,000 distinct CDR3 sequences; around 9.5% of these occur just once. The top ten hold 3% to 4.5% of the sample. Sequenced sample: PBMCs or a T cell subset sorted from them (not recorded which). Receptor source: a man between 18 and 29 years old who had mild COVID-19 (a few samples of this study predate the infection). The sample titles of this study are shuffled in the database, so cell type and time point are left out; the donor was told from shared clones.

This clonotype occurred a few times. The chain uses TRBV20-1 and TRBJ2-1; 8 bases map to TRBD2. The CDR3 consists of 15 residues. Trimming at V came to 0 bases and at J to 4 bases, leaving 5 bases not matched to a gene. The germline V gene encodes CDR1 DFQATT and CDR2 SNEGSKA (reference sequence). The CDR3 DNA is TGCAGTGCTAGAGATTACAGCGGGGGTTACAATGAGCAGTTCTTC. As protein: CSARDYSGGYNEQFF.

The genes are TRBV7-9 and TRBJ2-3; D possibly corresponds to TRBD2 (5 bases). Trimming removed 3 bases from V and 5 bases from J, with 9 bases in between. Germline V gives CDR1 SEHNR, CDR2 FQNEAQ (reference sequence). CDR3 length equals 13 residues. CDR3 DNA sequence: TGTGCCAGCAGCTTCGTCCGGGGAGATACGCAGTATTTT. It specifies CASSFVRGDTQYF. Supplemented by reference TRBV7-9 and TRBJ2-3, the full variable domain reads DTGVSQNPRHKITKRGQNVTFRCDPISEHNRLYWYRQTLGQGPEFLTYFQNEAQLEKSRLLSDRFSAERPKGSFSTLEIQRTEQGDSAMYLCASSFVRGDTQYFGPGTRLTVL.

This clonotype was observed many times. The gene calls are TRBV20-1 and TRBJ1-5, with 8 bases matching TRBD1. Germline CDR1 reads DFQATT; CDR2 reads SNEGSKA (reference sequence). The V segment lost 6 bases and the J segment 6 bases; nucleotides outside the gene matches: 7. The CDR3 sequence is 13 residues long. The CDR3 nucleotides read TGCAGTGCAGGCGGACAGGGCAGTCAGCCCCAGCATTTT. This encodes CSAGGQGSQPQHF.

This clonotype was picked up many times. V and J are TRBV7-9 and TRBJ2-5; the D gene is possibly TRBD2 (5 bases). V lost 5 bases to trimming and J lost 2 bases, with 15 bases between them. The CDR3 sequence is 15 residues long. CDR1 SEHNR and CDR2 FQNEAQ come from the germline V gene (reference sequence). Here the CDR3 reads CASSEGIGGQETQYF. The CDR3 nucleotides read TGTGCCAGCAGCGAAGGGATAGGCGGGCAAGAGACCCAGTACTTC.

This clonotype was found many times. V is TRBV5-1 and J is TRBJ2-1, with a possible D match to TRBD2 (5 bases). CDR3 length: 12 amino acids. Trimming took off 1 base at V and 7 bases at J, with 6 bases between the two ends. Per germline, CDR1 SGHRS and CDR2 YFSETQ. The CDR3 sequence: CASSLTRNEQFF. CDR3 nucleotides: TGCGCCAGCAGCTTGACTAGGAATGAGCAGTTCTTC.

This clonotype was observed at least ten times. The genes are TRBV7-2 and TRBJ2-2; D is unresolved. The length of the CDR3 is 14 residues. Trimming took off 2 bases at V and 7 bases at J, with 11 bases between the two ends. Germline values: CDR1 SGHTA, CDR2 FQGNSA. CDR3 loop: CASSLFHTIGELFF. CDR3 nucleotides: TGTGCCAGCAGCTTATTTCACACAATCGGGGAGCTGTTTTTT.

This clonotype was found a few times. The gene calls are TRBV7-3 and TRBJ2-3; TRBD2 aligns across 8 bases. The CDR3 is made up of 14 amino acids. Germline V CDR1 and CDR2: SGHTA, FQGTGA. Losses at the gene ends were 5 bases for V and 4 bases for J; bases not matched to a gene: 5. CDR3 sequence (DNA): TGTGCCAGCAGCCGGGGGGGTTTTCCAGATACGCAGTATTTT. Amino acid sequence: CASSRGGFPDTQYF. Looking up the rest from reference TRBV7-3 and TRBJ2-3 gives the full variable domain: GAGVSQTPSNKVTEKGKYVELRCDPISGHTALYWYRQSLGQGPEFLIYFQGTGAADDSGLPNDRFFAVRPEGSVSTLKIQRTERGDSAVYLCASSRGGFPDTQYFGPGTRLTVL.

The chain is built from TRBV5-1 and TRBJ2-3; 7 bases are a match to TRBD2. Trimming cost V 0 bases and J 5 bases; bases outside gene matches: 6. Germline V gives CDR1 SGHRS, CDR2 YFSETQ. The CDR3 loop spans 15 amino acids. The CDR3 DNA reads TGCGCCAGCAGCTTGGGACTAGCTAAGAGAGATACGCAGTATTTT. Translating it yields CASSLGLAKRDTQYF.

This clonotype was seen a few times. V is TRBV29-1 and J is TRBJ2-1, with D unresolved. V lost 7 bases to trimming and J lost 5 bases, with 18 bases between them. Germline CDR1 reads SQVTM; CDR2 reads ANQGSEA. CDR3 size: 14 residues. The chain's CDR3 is CSAAVWVANNEQFF. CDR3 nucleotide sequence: TGCAGCGCCGCTGTGTGGGTGGCTAACAATGAGCAGTTCTTC.

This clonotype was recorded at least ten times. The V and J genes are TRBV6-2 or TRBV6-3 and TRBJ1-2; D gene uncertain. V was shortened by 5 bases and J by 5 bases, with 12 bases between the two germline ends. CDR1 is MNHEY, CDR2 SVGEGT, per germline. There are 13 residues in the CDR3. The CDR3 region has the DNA TGTGCCAGCAGTCCGACGGTTCGGTATGGCTACACCTTC. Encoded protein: CASSPTVRYGYTF.